This passage covers 21 T cell receptor beta chains from one sample sequenced in a study of shared clonotypes between healthy human individuals. Repertoires were generated with immunoSEQ multiplex PCR, while TCRdb's copy carries only in-frame clones and drops some. The table has around 980,000 clones, about four fifths seen once. The sample was memory CD4+ T cells from PBMCs. Sample subset: CD45RA-negative fraction. The receptors were sampled from a young man in good health. Some clones in this sample may be carry-over from other donors' samples.

The rearrangement joins TRBV7-3 to TRBJ2-3, with 9 bases that match TRBD1. Germline V gives CDR1 SGHTA, CDR2 FQGTGA. CDR3 length equals 16 residues. V shed 4 bases and J 3 bases; nucleotides not matched to a gene: 8. For the CDR3, the DNA is TGTGCCAGCAGCTGGGGACAGGGAATTGCAACAGATACGCAGTATTTT. This sequence encodes CASSWGQGIATDTQYF.

This clone has only one observation. The chain combines TRBV4-3 with TRBJ2-7; D assignment may be TRBD1 or TRBD2 (5 bases each). Trimming cost V 2 bases and J 0 bases, with 17 bases left between them. Germline CDR1 reads LGHNA; CDR2 reads YSLEER. This CDR3 is 17 amino acids long. As DNA, the CDR3 is TGCGCCAGCAGCCAACTCTCCGGGACGTACGACTCCTACGAGCAGTACTTC. This sequence encodes CASSQLSGTYDSYEQYF.

The chain carries TRBV5-4 and TRBJ1-3; 8 nucleotides align to TRBD1. CDR3 length: 15 amino acids. Germline V gene lookup returns CDR1 SGHNT and CDR2 YYREEE (reference sequence). V dropped 1 base and J dropped 7; count of bases not matched to a gene: 7. CDR3 DNA: TGTGCCAGCAGCTTGTCTGGACAGGGTAGGAACACCATATATTTT. This codes for CASSLSGQGRNTIYF.

The gene calls are TRBV27 and TRBJ2-1; TRBD2 matches at 7 bases. CDR1 and CDR2 (germline): MNHEY, SMNVEV (reference sequence). CDR3 size: 17 residues. V gave up 2 bases and J gave up 4 bases; unmatched junction bases: 11. For the CDR3, the DNA is TGTGCCAGCAGTTTACTCAGGGACGAGCGGGGATACAATGAGCAGTTCTTC. This translates into CASSLLRDERGYNEQFF.

Worth noting for this clone: Other DNA sequences within the sample encode an identical CDR3. The chain is built from TRBV7-3 and TRBJ2-5; D possibly corresponds to TRBD2 (7 bases). This CDR3 has 13 amino acids. Germline V lookup: CDR1 SGHTA, CDR2 FQGTGA. Trimming removed 3 bases at V and 4 bases at J, with 9 bases between. Here the CDR3 reads CASSLGGRETQYF. The CDR3 DNA sequence: TGTGCCAGCAGCTTGGGGGGGCGAGAGACCCAGTACTTC.

This clone was seen only once. J is TRBJ2-5 and V is TRBV9; tentatively, D is TRBD2 (6 bases). V dropped 2 bases and J dropped 10 bases, with 21 bases sitting between them. The germline V gene has CDR1 SGDLS and CDR2 YYNGEE. This CDR3 has 15 amino acids. The CDR3: CASSVTAGGETVQYF. CDR3 bases: TGTGCCAGCAGCGTGACAGCGGGTGGGGAAACTGTCCAGTACTTC.

This clone has just one count. The gene calls are TRBV9 and TRBJ2-1, with D unresolved. Trimming pared 4 bases from V and 7 bases from J, leaving 12 bases between. CDR1 and CDR2 (germline): SGDLS, YYNGEE. This CDR3 spans 13 amino acids. This CDR3 is CASSSHQRNEQFF. CDR3 DNA: TGTGCCAGCAGCTCCCACCAAAGGAATGAGCAGTTCTTC. The full variable domain, in which reference TRBV9 and TRBJ2-1 provide the parts outside the CDR3, is DSGVTQTPKHLITATGQRVTLRCSPRSGDLSVYWYQQSLDQGLQFLIQYYNGEERAKGNILERFSAQQFPDLHSELNLSSLELGDSALYFCASSSHQRNEQFFGPGTRLTVL.

This rearrangement joins TRBV5-1 to TRBJ2-1, with D tentatively TRBD1 (5 bases). V lost 5 bases and J lost 6, with 9 bases in between. From germline, CDR1 is SGHRS and CDR2 YFSETQ. The CDR3 runs 12 residues. DNA of the CDR3: TGCGCCAGCAGGTACAGGTTCAATGAGCAGTTCTTC. Protein product: CASRYRFNEQFF.

The chain recombines TRBV6-1 with TRBJ2-5; the D gene is possibly TRBD2 (5 bases). The CDR3 is 14 residues long. From germline, CDR1 is MNHNS and CDR2 SASEGT. V was clipped by 6 bases and J by 1 base, with 12 bases between them. The CDR3 sequence: CASRETGVQETQYF. In DNA form, the CDR3 reads TGTGCCAGCAGGGAAACCGGGGTCCAAGAGACCCAGTACTTC.

The chain couples TRBV2 to TRBJ2-5, with 8 bases that match TRBD1. Germline V lookup: CDR1 SNHLY, CDR2 FYNNEI. The CDR3 length is 15 residues. With 4 bases clipped from V and 5 bases from J, the junction kept 9 bases outside the gene matches. For the CDR3, the DNA is TGTGCCAGCAGTGTCCAGGGGGCCGGGTGGGAGACCCAGTACTTC. It codes for CASSVQGAGWETQYF.

The chain is built from TRBV18 and TRBJ2-7; 10 bases map to TRBD2. This CDR3 contains 14 residues. V was clipped by 3 bases and J by 5 bases; unmatched bases: 4. CDR1 KGHSH and CDR2 LQKENI come from the germline V gene. The CDR3 nucleotides are TGTGCCAGCTCACCTTCTCTAGCGGGAGACGAGCAGTACTTC. The encoded protein is CASSPSLAGDEQYF.

The chain has TRBV7-3 and TRBJ2-2; no clear D. This CDR3 spans 15 amino acids. Looked up from germline, CDR1 is SGHTA and CDR2 is FQGTGA. The V and J ends lost 1 base and 5 bases respectively, with 11 bases between them. The CDR3 nucleotides are TGTGCCAGCAGCTTAAACGCAGGCCTGACCGGGGAGCTGTTTTTT. Translating it yields CASSLNAGLTGELFF.

This clone was counted a single time. The chain employs TRBV27 and TRBJ2-7; 10 bases line up with TRBD2. The CDR3 covers 14 residues. Germline assignment: CDR1 MNHEY and CDR2 SMNVEV (reference sequence). Losses at the gene ends were 6 bases for V and 3 bases for J; bases not matched to a gene: 5. The CDR3 here is CASSPRTSGYEQYF. The CDR3 bases are TGTGCCAGCAGCCCCAGGACTAGCGGCTACGAGCAGTACTTC.

The rearrangement joins TRBV7-9 to TRBJ1-4; D is undetermined. The CDR3 length is 15 residues. V was pared by 5 bases and J by 8 bases, with 18 bases between. CDR1 SEHNR and CDR2 FQNEAQ come from the germline V gene (reference sequence). The CDR3, as DNA: TGTGCCAGCAGCGTAAAGACCCTTCTGGGGGAAAAACTGTTTTTT. It translates to CASSVKTLLGEKLFF.

The V call is TRBV28, the J call TRBJ2-1; D unresolved. CDR1 and CDR2 (germline): MDHEN, SYDVKM. V lost 6 bases, J lost 5 bases, and 20 bases lay in between. CDR3 size: 16 residues. This chain's CDR3 is CASSPSPAEIHNEQFF. The CDR3 bases are TGTGCCAGCAGCCCCTCCCCCGCGGAGATCCACAATGAGCAGTTCTTC.

The V call is TRBV5-1, the J call TRBJ1-4; D is unclear. V dropped 4 bases and J dropped 8 bases, with 15 bases sitting between them. The CDR3 contains 14 residues. Germline V gene sequence: CDR1 SGHRS, CDR2 YFSETQ. The DNA for the CDR3 is TGCGCCAGCAGCCACGACGGGGTTGGCGAAAAACTGTTTTTT. This codes for CASSHDGVGEKLFF.

This chain uses TRBV7-9 with TRBJ1-1; D may be TRBD1 (5 bases). The V end lost 5 bases, the J end lost 4 bases, and 20 bases lay between the germline ends. CDR1 is SEHNR and CDR2 is FQNEAQ in the germline V gene (reference sequence). The CDR3 runs to 16 residues. CDR3 coding DNA: TGTGCCAGCAGCCCATACTCCTCCAGGGAGGGCACTGAAGCTTTCTTT. Translating it yields CASSPYSSREGTEAFF.

The CDR3 DNA is TGTGCCAGCAGAACGAGTTCAGGGTTCCATGAGCAGTTCTTC. Translating gives CASRTSSGFHEQFF. V is TRBV5-4 and J is TRBJ2-1; perhaps TRBD1 as D (5 bases). Germline V gene data show CDR1 as SGHNT and CDR2 as YYREEE (reference sequence). The ends were cut back, 5 bases at V and 8 bases at J, with 17 bases in the middle. The CDR3 is 14 residues long.

This rearrangement joins TRBV29-1 to TRBJ1-1, with a weak D call TRBD1 (5 bases). CDR1 SQVTM and CDR2 ANQGSEA come from the germline V gene. V was pared by 7 bases and J by 4 bases, with 16 bases between. The CDR3 extends over 13 amino acids. CDR3 nucleotides: TGCAGCGCCGCTGGGGGGATCGGCACTGAAGCTTTCTTT. As protein: CSAAGGIGTEAFF.

The J gene is TRBJ1-2, the V gene TRBV28, with 8 bases identical to TRBD1. CDR1 MDHEN and CDR2 SYDVKM come from the germline V gene. Germline trimming cut 3 bases from V and 4 bases from J; bases unmatched to any gene: 13. This CDR3 has 17 residues. The CDR3 spells CASSFNRGINPGYGYTF. Here the CDR3 DNA reads TGTGCCAGCAGTTTTAACAGGGGGATAAATCCCGGCTATGGCTACACCTTC.

The chain joins TRBV28 to TRBJ2-5; possible D gene TRBD2, 6 bases. Germline CDR1 reads MDHEN; CDR2 reads SYDVKM. This CDR3 region has 14 residues. The V end lost 3 bases, the J end lost 2 bases, and 10 bases lay between the germline ends. CDR3 region: CASSFLGGQETQYF. CDR3 bases: TGTGCCAGCAGTTTCCTCGGGGGACAAGAGACCCAGTACTTC.